The 17 T cell receptor beta chains in this list originate from one sample, sequenced in a study of cytomegalovirus exposure and HLA in healthy donors. PCR employed 60 Vbeta and 13 Jbeta primers. TCRdb's table, derived via immunoSEQ multiplex PCR, lists solely in-frame clones and lacks some. This sample has 150,000 or so clones, with approximately 80% found just once. The sequenced sample was PBMCs. Source of these receptors: a man aged 30-40 years in good health and CMV-seropositive.

V usage is TRBV6-1 and J usage is TRBJ1-5; D gene unclear. Trimming cost V 8 bases and J 11 bases, with 19 bases left between them. The CDR3 sequence is 13 residues long. The germline CDR1 and CDR2 sequences are MNHNS and SASEGT. This CDR3 is CASGPDPGRAQHF. DNA of the CDR3: TGTGCCAGCGGCCCGGACCCCGGGCGGGCCCAGCATTTT.

The J gene is TRBJ2-5, the V gene TRBV6-6, with D maybe TRBD2 (5 bases). Germline lookup yields CDR1 MNHNY and CDR2 SVGAGI (reference sequence). CDR3 length: 16 amino acids. Trimming took 4 bases from V and 2 from J, leaving 17 bases between them. DNA for the CDR3: TGTGCCAGCAGTTCGGCTAGCCAAACCGATCAAGAGACCCAGTACTTC. It specifies CASSSASQTDQETQYF.

The V call is TRBV12-2, the J call TRBJ2-7; the D call in the table, TRBD1, was not verified against the DNA. TRBV12-2 is classified as a pseudogene. The CDR3 loop spans 20 amino acids. CDR3 nucleotides: TGTGCAAGTCGCTCCCCAGATGGGGGCAGGGGGCCTGTGAGCTCCTACGAGCAGTACTTC. It translates to CASRSPDGGRGPVSSYEQYF.

This sequence joins TRBV28 and TRBJ2-7, with a weak D call TRBD2 (5 bases). The CDR3 extends over 14 amino acids. Trimming removed 5 bases at V and 4 bases at J, with 15 bases between. The germline CDR1 and CDR2 sequences are MDHEN and SYDVKM. The CDR3 sequence: CASSLGGGVYEQYF. As DNA, the CDR3 is TGTGCCAGCAGTCTCGGAGGTGGGGTGTACGAGCAGTACTTC. The full variable domain, with the rest looked up from reference TRBV28 and TRBJ2-7, is DVKVTQSSRYLVKRTGEKVFLECVQDMDHENMFWYRQDPGLGLRLIYFSYDVKMKEKGDIPEGYSVSREKKERFSLILESASTNQTSMYLCASSLGGGVYEQYFGPGTRLTVT.

This chain links TRBV19 with TRBJ2-2; TRBD2 matches 14 bases. Per germline, CDR1 LNHDA and CDR2 SQIVND (reference sequence). CDR3 length equals 20 residues. V was clipped by 3 bases and J by 1 base; unmatched bases: 10. The DNA for the CDR3 is TGTGCCAGTAGTATTACCGGACTAGCGGGAGGTTCCTTGAACACCGGGGAGCTGTTTTTT. Amino acid sequence: CASSITGLAGGSLNTGELFF. Together with reference TRBV19 and TRBJ2-2, the CDR3 gives the full variable domain: DGGITQSPKYLFRKEGQNVTLSCEQNLNHDAMYWYRQDPGQGLRLIYYSQIVNDFQKGDIAEGYSVSREKKESFPLTVTSAQKNPTAFYLCASSITGLAGGSLNTGELFFGEGSRLTVL.

This clone has only a few counts. The gene calls are TRBV7-6 and TRBJ1-3; TRBD1 aligns across 7 bases. The CDR3 is made up of 17 amino acids. Germline values: CDR1 SGHVS, CDR2 FNYEAQ. V was clipped by 3 bases and J by 0 bases; unmatched bases: 8. CDR3 nucleotides: TGTGCCAGCAGCTTGCGGACAGGTGCCACCTCTGGAAACACCATATATTTT. It encodes CASSLRTGATSGNTIYF.

The gene calls are TRBV15 and TRBJ1-5, with TRBD1 matching over 7 bases. The junction had 8 bases not matched to a gene; V was cut back by 3 bases and J by 9 bases. Germline V gene sequence: CDR1 LNHNV, CDR2 YYDKDF (reference sequence). This CDR3 has 14 amino acids. The chain's CDR3 is CATSSDRATLPQHF. CDR3 DNA sequence: TGTGCCACCAGCAGCGACAGGGCTACTTTGCCCCAGCATTTT.

The V gene is TRBV6-1, the J gene TRBJ2-1; 9 bases fit TRBD2. The J segment lost 6 bases and the V segment lost 2 bases, leaving 2 bases of the junction unmatched. In germline, CDR1 is MNHNS, CDR2 SASEGT. This CDR3 spans 14 amino acids. CDR3 sequence (DNA): TGTGCCAGCAGTGAACGCGGGAGGGGCAATGAGCAGTTCTTC. Encoded protein: CASSERGRGNEQFF.

This chain joins TRBV5-4 and TRBJ2-7, with TRBD2 as a possible D gene (7 bases). Germline values: CDR1 SGHNT, CDR2 YYREEE (reference sequence). V lost 5 bases to trimming and J lost 2 bases, with 17 bases between them. The CDR3 consists of 15 residues. The CDR3 spells CASSPGGGATYEQYF. DNA of the CDR3: TGTGCCAGCAGTCCCGGAGGGGGGGCTACCTACGAGCAGTACTTC. Full variable domain (rest looked up from reference TRBV5-4 and TRBJ2-7): ETGVTQSPTHLIKTRGQQVTLRCSSQSGHNTVSWYQQALGQGPQFIFQYYREEENGRGNFPPRFSGLQFPNYSSELNVNALELDDSALYLCASSPGGGATYEQYFGPGTRLTVT.

The gene calls are TRBV28 and TRBJ2-5; 9 nucleotides match TRBD1. Gene TRBJ2-7 matches the end of the DNA better, so the J call may be wrong. The CDR3 totals 15 residues. Germline-derived CDR1 and CDR2 are MDHEN and SYDVKM. In nucleotides, the CDR3 is TGTGCCAGCAGTGGACGAAGGGACAGGGTCGACGAGCAGTACTTC. It codes for CASSGRRDRVDEQYF.

V gene TRBV9 combines with J gene TRBJ2-1; TRBD1 aligns across 12 bases. Unmatched junction bases numbered 6, after V lost 3 bases and J lost 8 bases. Germline CDR1 SGDLS, CDR2 YYNGEE. The CDR3 has 15 residues. CDR3 residues: CASSAGQGAFDEQFF. CDR3 nucleotides: TGTGCCAGCAGCGCGGGACAGGGGGCTTTCGATGAGCAGTTCTTC.

This clone was recorded only once. The chain recombines TRBV5-4 with TRBJ1-2; D possibly corresponds to TRBD1 (6 bases). The V and J ends lost 0 bases and 3 bases respectively, with 6 bases between them. The CDR3 is 13 amino acids. Germline V CDR1 and CDR2: SGHNT, YYREEE (reference sequence). The CDR3 loop reads CASSLDRDYGYTF. Here the CDR3 DNA reads TGTGCCAGCAGCTTGGACAGGGACTATGGCTACACCTTC. Variable domain in full (rest from reference TRBV5-4 and TRBJ1-2): ETGVTQSPTHLIKTRGQQVTLRCSSQSGHNTVSWYQQALGQGPQFIFQYYREEENGRGNFPPRFSGLQFPNYSSELNVNALELDDSALYLCASSLDRDYGYTFGSGTRLTVV.

This chain links TRBV5-8 with TRBJ2-3; TRBD1 is a possible D gene (6 bases). Germline values: CDR1 SGHTS, CDR2 YDEGEE. V was shortened by 3 bases and J by 7 bases, with 12 bases between the two germline ends. The CDR3 is 13 residues long. The CDR3 reads CASSSPGVNTQYF. The CDR3 DNA sequence: TGTGCCAGCAGCTCGCCAGGGGTGAATACGCAGTATTTT.

CDR3 sequence: CASSFRGQVTRNEKLFF. The CDR3 DNA follows: TGTGCCAGCAGTTTCCGGGGACAGGTGACACGTAATGAAAAACTGTTTTTT. The chain is built from TRBV27 and TRBJ1-4; 8 bases are a match to TRBD1. The ends lost 3 bases at V and 4 bases at J; junction bases unmatched: 10. The germline gives CDR1 MNHEY, CDR2 SMNVEV (reference sequence). The CDR3 contains 17 residues.

V gene TRBV10-3 combines with J gene TRBJ1-1; the D gene is possibly TRBD1 (6 bases). V was shortened by 3 bases and J by 7 bases, with 9 bases between the two germline ends. The CDR3 runs 12 residues. CDR1 is ENHRY, CDR2 SYGVKD, per germline. The DNA for the CDR3 is TGTGCCATCAGTGACAGGGGAAGTGAAGCTTTCTTT. Protein sequence: CAISDRGSEAFF.

The V call is TRBV2, the J call TRBJ1-1; 7 bases are a match to TRBD1. The CDR3 spans 14 residues. The trim removed 4 bases at V and 0 bases at J, leaving 2 bases unmatched. Germline V gene data show CDR1 as SNHLY and CDR2 as FYNNEI. The CDR3 DNA follows: TGTGCCAGCAGTGTTCAGGGGGTGAACACTGAAGCTTTCTTT. Amino acids: CASSVQGVNTEAFF.

V gene TRBV19 combines with J gene TRBJ2-1; the match to TRBD2 covers 7 bases. The trim removed 3 bases at V and 4 bases at J, leaving 12 bases unmatched. The CDR3 extends over 17 amino acids. Germline V CDR1 and CDR2: LNHDA, SQIVND (reference sequence). The DNA for the CDR3 is TGTGCCAGTAGTATTATTGGGGGGGACTGGGGATACAATGAGCAGTTCTTC. Its protein product is CASSIIGGDWGYNEQFF.